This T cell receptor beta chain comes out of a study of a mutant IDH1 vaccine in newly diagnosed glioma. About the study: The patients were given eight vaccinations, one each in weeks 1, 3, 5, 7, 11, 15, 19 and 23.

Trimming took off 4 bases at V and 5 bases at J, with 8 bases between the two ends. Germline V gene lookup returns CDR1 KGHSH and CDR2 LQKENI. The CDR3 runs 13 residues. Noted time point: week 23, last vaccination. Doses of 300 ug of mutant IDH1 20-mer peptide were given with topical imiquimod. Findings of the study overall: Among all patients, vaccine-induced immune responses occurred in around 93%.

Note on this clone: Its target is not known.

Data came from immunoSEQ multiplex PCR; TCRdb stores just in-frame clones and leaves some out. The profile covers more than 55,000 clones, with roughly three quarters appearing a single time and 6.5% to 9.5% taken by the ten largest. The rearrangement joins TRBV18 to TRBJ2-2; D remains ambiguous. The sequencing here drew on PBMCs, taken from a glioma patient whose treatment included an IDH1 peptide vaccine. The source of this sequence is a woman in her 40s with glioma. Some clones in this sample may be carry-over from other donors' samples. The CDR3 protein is CASSRQGTGELFF. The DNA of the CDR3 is TGTGCCAGCTCACGCCAAGGGACCGGGGAGCTGTTTTTT. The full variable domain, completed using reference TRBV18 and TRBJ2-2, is NAGVMQNPRHLVRRRGQEARLRCSPMKGHSHVYWYRQLPEEGLKFMVYLQKENIIDESGMPKERFSAEFPKEGPSILRIQQVVRGDSAAYFCASSRQGTGELFFGEGSRLTVL.